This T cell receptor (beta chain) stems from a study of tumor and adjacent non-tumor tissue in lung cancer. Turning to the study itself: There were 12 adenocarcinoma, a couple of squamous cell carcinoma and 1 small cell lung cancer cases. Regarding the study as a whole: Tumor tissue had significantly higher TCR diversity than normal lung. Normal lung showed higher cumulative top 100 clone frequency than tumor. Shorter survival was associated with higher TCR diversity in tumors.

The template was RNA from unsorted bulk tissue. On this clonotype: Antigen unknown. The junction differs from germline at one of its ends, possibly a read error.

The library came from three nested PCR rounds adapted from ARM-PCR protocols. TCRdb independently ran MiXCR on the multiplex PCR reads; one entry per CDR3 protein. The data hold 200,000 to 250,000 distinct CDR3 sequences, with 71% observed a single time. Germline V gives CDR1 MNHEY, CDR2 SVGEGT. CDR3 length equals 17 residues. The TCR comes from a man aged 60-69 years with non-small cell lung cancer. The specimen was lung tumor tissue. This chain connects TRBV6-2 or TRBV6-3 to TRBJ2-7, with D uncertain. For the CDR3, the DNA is TGTGCCAGCAGTTATACCCTAGGACGCCCCACCCTCTACGATCAGTACTTC. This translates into CASSYTLGRPTLYDQYF.